The 10 T cell receptor beta chains listed next were all sequenced from one sample in a study of cytomegalovirus exposure and HLA in healthy donors. The PCR contained 60 Vbeta and 13 Jbeta primers. The method was immunoSEQ multiplex PCR; TCRdb's version includes in-frame clones alone and lacks a portion of them. This repertoire shows approximately 150,000 clones, around 80% found once; its top ten account for about 11%. Source material: PBMCs. The receptors were sampled from a man in his late teens or twenties in good health and CMV-seropositive.

The CDR3: CATSRSTGSNEKLFF. The CDR3 DNA reads as TGTGCCACCAGCAGATCCACAGGGTCTAATGAAAAACTGTTTTTT. This sequence joins TRBV15 and TRBJ1-4; tentative D call: TRBD1 (6 bases). The CDR3 has 15 amino acids. Looked up from germline, CDR1 is LNHNV and CDR2 is YYDKDF (reference sequence). Trimming pared 2 bases from V and 3 bases from J, leaving 10 bases between.

This sequence joins TRBV5-1 and TRBJ2-5; D is perhaps TRBD1 (6 bases). Germline V CDR1 and CDR2: SGHRS, YFSETQ. V gave up 0 bases and J gave up 5 bases, with 14 bases separating them. This CDR3 spans 15 amino acids. CDR3 sequence (DNA): TGCGCCAGCAGCTTGGCTGGGGGCTCAATGGAGACCCAGTACTTC. Protein: CASSLAGGSMETQYF. The full variable domain, rest sourced from reference TRBV5-1 and TRBJ2-5, is KAGVTQTPRYLIKTRGQQVTLSCSPISGHRSVSWYQQTPGQGLQFLFEYFSETQRNKGNFPGRFSGRQFSNSRSEMNVSTLELGDSALYLCASSLAGGSMETQYFGPGTRLLVL.

A single count supports this clone. This rearrangement joins TRBV19 to TRBJ1-5; D is uncertain. CDR3 size: 13 residues. V was cut by 6 bases and J by 3 bases, with 9 bases left in between. The germline gives CDR1 LNHDA, CDR2 SQIVND (reference sequence). CDR3 DNA: TGTGCCAGTAGGAGCCAGGACAATCAGCCCCAGCATTTT. This sequence encodes CASRSQDNQPQHF.

Worth noting for this clone: The junction and the germline gene differ at one end; a read error may be behind it. The chain uses TRBV7-9 and TRBJ1-1; 7 bases match TRBD1. The germline CDR1 and CDR2 sequences are SEHNR and FQNEAQ (reference sequence). The CDR3 has 13 amino acids. CDR3 bases: TGTTCCAGCAGCTCTACAGGGGTCACTGAAGCTTTCTTT. Translation: CSSSSTGVTEAFF.

The rearrangement uses TRBV19 and TRBJ1-4; D ambiguous. The length of the CDR3 is 14 residues. The germline V gene encodes CDR1 LNHDA and CDR2 SQIVND (reference sequence). Trimming removed 4 bases at V and 5 bases at J, with 11 bases between. The CDR3 nucleotides read TGTGCCAGTAGTAGAGGGCCGGTGAATGAAAAACTGTTTTTT. It yields the protein CASSRGPVNEKLFF.

This clone was detected once. DNA for the CDR3: TGTGCCAGTAGTCAACACCCGGCGGACACTGAAGCTTTCTTT. The encoded protein is CASSQHPADTEAFF. The genes are TRBV19 and TRBJ1-1; no clear D gene. CDR3 length: 14 amino acids. CDR1 is LNHDA, CDR2 SQIVND, per germline (reference sequence). Trimming shortened V by 5 bases and J by 3 bases, and 13 bases separated the two germline ends.

CDR3 in amino acids: CASSGSGATDTQYF. CDR3 DNA: TGTGCCAGCAGTGGGTCGGGAGCTACAGATACGCAGTATTTT. The rearrangement uses TRBV25-1 and TRBJ2-3; D perhaps matches TRBD2 (6 bases). The germline gives CDR1 MGHDK, CDR2 SYGVNS. V lost 4 bases, J lost 3 bases, and 11 bases lay in between. The CDR3 runs 14 residues.

The V call is TRBV5-4, the J call TRBJ2-7; 11 positions match TRBD2. V was clipped by 3 bases and J by 3 bases; unmatched bases: 8. This CDR3 comprises 16 residues. Per the germline V gene, CDR1 is SGHNT and CDR2 is YYREEE (reference sequence). DNA of the CDR3: TGTGCCAGCAGCTCAAGTCTAGCGGGAGGCTTCTACGAGCAGTACTTC. Its translation: CASSSSLAGGFYEQYF.

The genes are TRBV5-4 and TRBJ2-1; D not certain. V lost 3 bases to trimming and J lost 7 bases, with 8 bases between them. Germline V CDR1 and CDR2: SGHNT, YYREEE (reference sequence). The CDR3 is 12 residues long. The CDR3 sequence: CASSSWANEQFF. CDR3 nucleotide sequence: TGTGCCAGCAGCTCCTGGGCAAATGAGCAGTTCTTC.

J is TRBJ1-2 and V is TRBV28; D not certain. V was trimmed by 6 bases and J by 7 bases, leaving 12 bases between them. The germline V gene has CDR1 MDHEN and CDR2 SYDVKM. CDR3 length: 12 amino acids. This CDR3 reads CASRPTGIGYTF. CDR3 coding DNA: TGTGCCAGCAGACCCACCGGGATTGGCTACACCTTC.